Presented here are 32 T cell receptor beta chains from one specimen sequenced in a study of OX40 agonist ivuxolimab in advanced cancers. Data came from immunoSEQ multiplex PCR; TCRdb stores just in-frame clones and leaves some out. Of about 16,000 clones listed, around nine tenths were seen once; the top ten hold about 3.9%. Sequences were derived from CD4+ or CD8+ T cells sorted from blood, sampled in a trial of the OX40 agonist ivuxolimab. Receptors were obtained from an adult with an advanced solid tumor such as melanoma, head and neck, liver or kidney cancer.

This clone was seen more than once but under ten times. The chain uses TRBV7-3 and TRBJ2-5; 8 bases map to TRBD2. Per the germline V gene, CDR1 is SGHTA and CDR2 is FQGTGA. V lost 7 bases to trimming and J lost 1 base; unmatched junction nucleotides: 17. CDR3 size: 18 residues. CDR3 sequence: CASKVNETSAYLQETQYF. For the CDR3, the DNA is TGTGCCAGCAAGGTTAACGAGACTAGCGCTTACCTCCAAGAGACCCAGTACTTC. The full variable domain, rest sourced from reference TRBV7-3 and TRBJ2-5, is GAGVSQTPSNKVTEKGKYVELRCDPISGHTALYWYRQSLGQGPEFLIYFQGTGAADDSGLPNDRFFAVRPEGSVSTLKIQRTERGDSAVYLCASKVNETSAYLQETQYFGPGTRLLVL.

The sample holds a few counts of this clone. This CDR3 reads CAINPSGLAALSTDTQYF. CDR3 in DNA: TGTGCCATCAACCCTTCGGGACTAGCGGCACTTAGCACAGATACGCAGTATTTT. The chain links TRBV10-3 to TRBJ2-3; 11 bases line up with TRBD2. This CDR3 is 18 amino acids long. Germline CDR1 ENHRY, CDR2 SYGVKD. V dropped 7 bases and J dropped 0; count of bases not matched to a gene: 12.

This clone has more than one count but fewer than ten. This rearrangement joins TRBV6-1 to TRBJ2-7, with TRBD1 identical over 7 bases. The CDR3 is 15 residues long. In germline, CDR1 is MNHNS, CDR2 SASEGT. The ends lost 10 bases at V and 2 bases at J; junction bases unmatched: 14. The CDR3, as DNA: TGTGCCACCTCCCCAACCGGGACAGTTGCCTACGAGCAGTACTTC. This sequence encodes CATSPTGTVAYEQYF.

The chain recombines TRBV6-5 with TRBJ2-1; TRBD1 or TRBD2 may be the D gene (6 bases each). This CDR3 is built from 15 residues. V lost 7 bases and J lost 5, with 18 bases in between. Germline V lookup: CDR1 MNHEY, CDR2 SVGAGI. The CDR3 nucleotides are TGTGCCAGCACTAAAACAGGGAGGCCCCACAATGAGCAGTTCTTC. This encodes CASTKTGRPHNEQFF.

CDR3 protein: CASSKKGQGIFYEQYF. The CDR3 nucleotides are TGTGCCAGTAGTAAAAAGGGACAGGGAATCTTCTACGAGCAGTACTTC. The genes are TRBV19 and TRBJ2-7, with 9 bases lining up with TRBD1. V gave up 4 bases and J gave up 3 bases; unmatched junction bases: 10. Per the germline V gene, CDR1 is LNHDA and CDR2 is SQIVND (reference sequence). The CDR3 covers 16 residues.

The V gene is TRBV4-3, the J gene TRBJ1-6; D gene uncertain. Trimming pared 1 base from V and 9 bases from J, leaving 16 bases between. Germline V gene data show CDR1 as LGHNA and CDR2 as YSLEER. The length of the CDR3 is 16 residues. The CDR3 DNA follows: TGCGCCAGCAGCCAAGTTGGGATCCCGACGACTTCACCCCTCCACTTT. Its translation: CASSQVGIPTTSPLHF.

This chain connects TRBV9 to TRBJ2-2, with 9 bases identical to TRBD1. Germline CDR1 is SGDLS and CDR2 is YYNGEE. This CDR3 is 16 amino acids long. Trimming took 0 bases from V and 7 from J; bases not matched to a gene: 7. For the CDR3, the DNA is TGTGCCAGCAGCGTAGCACCGACAGGGGGTTACGGGGAGCTGTTTTTT. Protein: CASSVAPTGGYGELFF.

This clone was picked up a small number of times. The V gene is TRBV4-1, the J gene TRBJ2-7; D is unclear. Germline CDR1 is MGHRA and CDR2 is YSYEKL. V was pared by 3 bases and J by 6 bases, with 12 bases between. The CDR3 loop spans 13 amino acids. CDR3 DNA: TGCGCCAGCAGCCATCCTCGGACGGGCGAGCAGTACTTC. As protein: CASSHPRTGEQYF.

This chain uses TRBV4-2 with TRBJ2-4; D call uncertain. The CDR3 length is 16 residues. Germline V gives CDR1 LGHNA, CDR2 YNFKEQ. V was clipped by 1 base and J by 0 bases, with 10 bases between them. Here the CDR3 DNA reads TGTGCCAGCAGCCAAGGAGTTTCCCTAGCCAAAAACATTCAGTACTTC. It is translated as CASSQGVSLAKNIQYF.

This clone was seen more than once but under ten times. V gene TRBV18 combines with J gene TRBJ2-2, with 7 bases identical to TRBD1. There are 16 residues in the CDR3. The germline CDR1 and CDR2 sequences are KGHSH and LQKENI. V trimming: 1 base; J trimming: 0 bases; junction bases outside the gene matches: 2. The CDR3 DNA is TGTGCCAGCTCACCACGACAGGGCACGAACACCGGGGAGCTGTTTTTT. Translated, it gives CASSPRQGTNTGELFF. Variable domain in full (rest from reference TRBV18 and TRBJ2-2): NAGVMQNPRHLVRRRGQEARLRCSPMKGHSHVYWYRQLPEEGLKFMVYLQKENIIDESGMPKERFSAEFPKEGPSILRIQQVVRGDSAAYFCASSPRQGTNTGELFFGEGSRLTVL.

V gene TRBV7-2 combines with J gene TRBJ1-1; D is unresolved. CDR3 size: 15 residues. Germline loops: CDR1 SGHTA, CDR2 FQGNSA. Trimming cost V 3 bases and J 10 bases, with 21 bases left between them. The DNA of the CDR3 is TGTGCCAGCAGCTTGTTACCCGGACGGCGGTTGGGAGCTTTCTTT. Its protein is CASSLLPGRRLGAFF.

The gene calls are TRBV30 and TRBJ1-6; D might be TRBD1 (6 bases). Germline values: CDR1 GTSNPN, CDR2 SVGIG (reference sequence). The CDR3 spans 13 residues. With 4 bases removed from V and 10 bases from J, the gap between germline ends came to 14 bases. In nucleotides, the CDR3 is TGTGCCTGGACCCGGCAGGGGTTCTCACCCCTCCACTTT. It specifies CAWTRQGFSPLHF.

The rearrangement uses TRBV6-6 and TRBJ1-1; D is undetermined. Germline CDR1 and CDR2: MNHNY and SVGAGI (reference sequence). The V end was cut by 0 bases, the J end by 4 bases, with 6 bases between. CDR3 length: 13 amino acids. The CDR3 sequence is CASSYSVGTEAFF. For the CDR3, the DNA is TGTGCCAGCAGTTACTCGGTGGGCACTGAAGCTTTCTTT.

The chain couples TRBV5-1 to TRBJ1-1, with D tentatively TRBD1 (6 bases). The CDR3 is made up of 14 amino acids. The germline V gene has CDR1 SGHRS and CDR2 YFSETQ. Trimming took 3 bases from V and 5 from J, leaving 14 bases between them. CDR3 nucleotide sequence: TGCGCCAGCAGCTCCCGGACAGCCAAGACTGAAGCTTTCTTT. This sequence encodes CASSSRTAKTEAFF.

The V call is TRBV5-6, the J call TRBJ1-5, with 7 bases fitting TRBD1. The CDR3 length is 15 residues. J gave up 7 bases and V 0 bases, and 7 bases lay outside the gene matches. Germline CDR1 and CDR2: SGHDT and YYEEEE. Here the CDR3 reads CASSLEQGFKQPQHF. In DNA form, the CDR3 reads TGTGCCAGCAGCTTGGAACAGGGGTTCAAGCAGCCCCAGCATTTT.

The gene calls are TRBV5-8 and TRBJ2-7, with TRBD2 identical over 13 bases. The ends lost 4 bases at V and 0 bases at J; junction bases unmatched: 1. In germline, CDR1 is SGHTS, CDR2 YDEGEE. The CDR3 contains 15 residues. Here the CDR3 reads CASSRTSGSSYEQYF. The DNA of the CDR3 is TGTGCCAGCAGCAGGACTAGCGGGAGCTCCTACGAGCAGTACTTC.

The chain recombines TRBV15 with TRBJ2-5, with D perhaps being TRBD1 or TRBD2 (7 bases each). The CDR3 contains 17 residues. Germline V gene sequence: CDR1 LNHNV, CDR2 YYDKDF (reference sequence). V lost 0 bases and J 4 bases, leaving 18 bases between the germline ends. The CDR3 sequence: CATSRDKGRGRAETQYF. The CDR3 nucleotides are TGTGCCACCAGCAGAGATAAGGGGAGGGGGCGCGCAGAGACCCAGTACTTC.

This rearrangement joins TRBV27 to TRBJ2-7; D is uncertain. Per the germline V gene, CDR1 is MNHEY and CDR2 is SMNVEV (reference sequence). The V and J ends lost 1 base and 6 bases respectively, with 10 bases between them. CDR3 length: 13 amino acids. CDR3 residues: CASSLFGRGEQYF. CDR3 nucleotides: TGTGCCAGCAGTTTATTCGGGCGCGGCGAGCAGTACTTC.

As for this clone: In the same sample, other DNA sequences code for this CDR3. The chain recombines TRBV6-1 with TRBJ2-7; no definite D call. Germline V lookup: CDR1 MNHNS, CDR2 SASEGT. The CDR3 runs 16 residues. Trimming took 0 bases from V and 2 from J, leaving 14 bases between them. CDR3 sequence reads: CASSEARAVPTYEQYF. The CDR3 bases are TGTGCCAGCAGTGAAGCGCGAGCAGTACCGACCTACGAGCAGTACTTC.

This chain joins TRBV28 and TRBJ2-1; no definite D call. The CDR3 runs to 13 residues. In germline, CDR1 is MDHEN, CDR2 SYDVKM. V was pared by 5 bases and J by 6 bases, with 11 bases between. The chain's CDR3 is CASSPGRTNEQFF. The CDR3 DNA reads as TGTGCCAGCAGTCCTGGACGGACCAATGAGCAGTTCTTC.

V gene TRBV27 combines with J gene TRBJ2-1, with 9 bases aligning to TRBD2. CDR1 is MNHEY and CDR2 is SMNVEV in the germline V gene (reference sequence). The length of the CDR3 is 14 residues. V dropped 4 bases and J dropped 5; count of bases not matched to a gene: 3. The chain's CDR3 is CASSWTSANNEQFF. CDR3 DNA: TGTGCCAGCAGTTGGACTAGCGCGAACAATGAGCAGTTCTTC.

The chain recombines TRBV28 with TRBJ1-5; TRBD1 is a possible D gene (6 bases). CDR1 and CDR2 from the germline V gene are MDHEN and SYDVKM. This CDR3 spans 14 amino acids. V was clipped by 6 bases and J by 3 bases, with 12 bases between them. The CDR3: CASSRDTINQPQHF. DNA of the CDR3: TGTGCCAGCAGCCGGGACACGATCAATCAGCCCCAGCATTTT. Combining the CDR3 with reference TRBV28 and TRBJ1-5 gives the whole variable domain DVKVTQSSRYLVKRTGEKVFLECVQDMDHENMFWYRQDPGLGLRLIYFSYDVKMKEKGDIPEGYSVSREKKERFSLILESASTNQTSMYLCASSRDTINQPQHFGDGTRLSIL.

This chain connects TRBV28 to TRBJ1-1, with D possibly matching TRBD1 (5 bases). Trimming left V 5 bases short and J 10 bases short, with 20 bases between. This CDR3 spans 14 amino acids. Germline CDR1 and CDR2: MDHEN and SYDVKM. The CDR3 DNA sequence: TGTGCCAGCAGTACCCCCGGGGCGGGATGGTCAGCTTTCTTT. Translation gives CASSTPGAGWSAFF.

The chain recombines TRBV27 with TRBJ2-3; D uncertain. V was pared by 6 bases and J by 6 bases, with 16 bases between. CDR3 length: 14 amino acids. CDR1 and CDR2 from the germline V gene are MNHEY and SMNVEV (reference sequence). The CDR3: CASSNGLMMDTQYF. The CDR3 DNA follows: TGTGCCAGCAGCAACGGGCTCATGATGGATACGCAGTATTTT.

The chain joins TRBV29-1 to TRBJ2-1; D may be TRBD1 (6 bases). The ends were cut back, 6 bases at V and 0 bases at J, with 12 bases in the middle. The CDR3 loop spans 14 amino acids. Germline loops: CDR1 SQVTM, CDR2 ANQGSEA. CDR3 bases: TGCAGCGTCGGAAACAGGGTCTCCTACAATGAGCAGTTCTTC. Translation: CSVGNRVSYNEQFF.

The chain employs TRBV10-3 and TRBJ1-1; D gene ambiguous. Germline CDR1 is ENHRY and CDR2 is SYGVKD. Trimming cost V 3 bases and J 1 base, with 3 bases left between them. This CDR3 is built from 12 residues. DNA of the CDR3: TGTGCCATCAGTGACACGAACACTGAAGCTTTCTTT. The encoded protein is CAISDTNTEAFF.

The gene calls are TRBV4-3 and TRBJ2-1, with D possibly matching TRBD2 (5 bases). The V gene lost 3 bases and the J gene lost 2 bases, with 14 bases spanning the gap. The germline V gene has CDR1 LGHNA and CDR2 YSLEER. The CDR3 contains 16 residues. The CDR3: CASSQTAAAAYNEQFF. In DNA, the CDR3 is TGCGCCAGCAGCCAGACGGCAGCGGCAGCCTACAATGAGCAGTTCTTC.

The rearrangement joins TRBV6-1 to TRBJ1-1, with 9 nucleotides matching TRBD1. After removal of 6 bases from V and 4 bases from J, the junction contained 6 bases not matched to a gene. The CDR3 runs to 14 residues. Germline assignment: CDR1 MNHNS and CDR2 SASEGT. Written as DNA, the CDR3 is TGTGCCAGCAGGATCGGGACAGGGCGCACTGAAGCTTTCTTT. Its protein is CASRIGTGRTEAFF.

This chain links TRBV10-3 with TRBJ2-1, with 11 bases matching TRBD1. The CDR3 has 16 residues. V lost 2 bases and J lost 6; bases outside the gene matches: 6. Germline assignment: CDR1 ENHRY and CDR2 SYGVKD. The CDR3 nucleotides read TGTGCCATCAGTGAGCCCCCCGGGACAGGGGGCAATGAGCAGTTCTTC. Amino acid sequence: CAISEPPGTGGNEQFF.

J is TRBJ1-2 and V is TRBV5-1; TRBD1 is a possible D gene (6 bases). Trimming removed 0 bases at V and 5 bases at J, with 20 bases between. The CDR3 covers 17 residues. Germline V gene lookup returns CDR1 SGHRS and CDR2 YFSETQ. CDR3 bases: TGCGCCAGCAGCTTGGGTCGTGGGGGCGCGTCGGGGTATGGCTACACCTTC. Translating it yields CASSLGRGGASGYGYTF.

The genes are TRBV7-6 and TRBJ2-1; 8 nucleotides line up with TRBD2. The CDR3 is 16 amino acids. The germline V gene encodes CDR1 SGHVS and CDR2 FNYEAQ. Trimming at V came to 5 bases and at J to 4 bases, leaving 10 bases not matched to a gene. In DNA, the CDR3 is TGTGCCAGCAGCCCGGGGGGGCGGAGTTTTTACAATGAGCAGTTCTTC. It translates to CASSPGGRSFYNEQFF.

The CDR3 DNA reads as TGTGCCATCTCGCTGGGCGACAGGGGCTTGTTCCAAGAGACCCAGTACTTC. Its translation: CAISLGDRGLFQETQYF. V gene TRBV10-3 combines with J gene TRBJ2-5; 8 positions match TRBD1. J was trimmed by 1 base and V by 8 bases; bases with no gene match: 15. This CDR3 contains 17 residues. Germline CDR1 is ENHRY and CDR2 is SYGVKD.